Following are 2 T cell receptor beta chains from one sample sequenced in a study of human T cells and chemical hapten exposure. Sequencing started from total RNA isolated from unfractionated whole blood. As the library was built, unique molecular identifiers were attached to individual cDNA molecules. From the reads, TCRdb called clonotypes with MiXCR, one entry per CDR3 protein. The sample holds about 120,000 distinct CDR3 sequences, over 7.5% seen once. What was sequenced was whole blood. The receptor set was obtained from a human donor in good health. Some clones in this sample may be carry-over from other donors' samples.

This clonotype appeared many times. This chain uses TRBV11-2 with TRBJ2-1; perhaps TRBD2 as D (5 bases). This CDR3 has 16 amino acids. The V end lost 2 bases, the J end lost 0 bases, and 11 bases lay between the germline ends. Germline CDR1 is SGHAT and CDR2 is FQNNGV. For the CDR3, the DNA is TGTGCCAGCAGCTTAAATCCGGGGAACTCCTACAATGAGCAGTTCTTC. Translating it yields CASSLNPGNSYNEQFF. Based on the CDR3 plus reference TRBV11-2 and TRBJ2-1, the full variable domain is EAGVAQSPRYKIIEKRQSVAFWCNPISGHATLYWYQQILGQGPKLLIQFQNNGVVDDSQLPKDRFSAERLKGVDSTLKIQPAKLEDSAVYLCASSLNPGNSYNEQFFGPGTRLTVL.

This clonotype was seen at least ten times. CDR3 loop: CASSSGTDSGNTIYF. The CDR3 DNA sequence: TGTGCCAGCTCATCCGGGACGGACTCTGGAAACACCATATATTTT. This chain joins TRBV18 and TRBJ1-3; D may be TRBD1 (5 bases). V lost 5 bases and J lost 0, with 11 bases in between. This CDR3 spans 15 amino acids. The germline gives CDR1 KGHSH, CDR2 LQKENI. Using reference TRBV18 and TRBJ1-3 for the parts outside the CDR3, the full variable domain is NAGVMQNPRHLVRRRGQEARLRCSPMKGHSHVYWYRQLPEEGLKFMVYLQKENIIDESGMPKERFSAEFPKEGPSILRIQQVVRGDSAAYFCASSSGTDSGNTIYFGEGSWLTVV.